The next 24 T cell receptor beta chains were all read from a single sample in a study of cytomegalovirus exposure and HLA in healthy donors. The primer mix had 60 Vbeta and 13 Jbeta primers. Clones were read by immunoSEQ multiplex PCR, and TCRdb kept only the in-frame ones, dropping some. This table holds about 150,000 clones, 75% to 80% found once. Sequencing input: PBMCs. The receptors were gathered from a woman aged 30 to 39 in good health and CMV-seronegative.

The DNA for the CDR3 is TGTGCCAGCAGCCAAGATCCTCGGGGGGGCCAGCGAACCGGGGAGCTGTTTTTT. Translation: CASSQDPRGGQRTGELFF. This chain links TRBV4-2 with TRBJ2-2, with 8 bases matching TRBD2. The junction had 11 bases not matched to a gene; V was cut back by 0 bases and J by 5 bases. Germline loops: CDR1 LGHNA, CDR2 YNFKEQ. This CDR3 contains 18 residues.

The chain is built from TRBV11-3 and TRBJ2-3, with D possibly TRBD1 on 5 matching bases. V was trimmed by 5 bases and J by 3 bases, leaving 12 bases between them. This CDR3 is built from 14 residues. From germline, CDR1 is SGHNT and CDR2 YENEEA. CDR3: CASSRTPGTDTQYF. The CDR3 nucleotides read TGTGCCAGCAGCCGAACTCCAGGGACAGATACGCAGTATTTT.

This clone was detected only a few times. The chain employs TRBV7-9 and TRBJ1-5; D gene uncertain. This CDR3 has 13 residues. Trimming pared 4 bases from V and 0 bases from J, leaving 4 bases between. CDR1 is SEHNR, CDR2 FQNEAQ, per germline (reference sequence). For the CDR3, the DNA is TGTGCCAGCAGCTACAATAGCAATCAGCCCCAGCATTTT. Its translation: CASSYNSNQPQHF.

The chain employs TRBV5-4 and TRBJ1-6; 7 bases match TRBD1. V dropped 4 bases and J dropped 11; count of bases not matched to a gene: 9. Germline assignment: CDR1 SGHNT and CDR2 YYREEE (reference sequence). The CDR3 runs 14 residues. The CDR3 protein is CASSQGQPHPPLHF. Written as DNA, the CDR3 is TGTGCCAGCAGCCAGGGACAGCCACATCCACCCCTCCACTTT.

This chain connects TRBV6-5 to TRBJ2-2; tentative D call: TRBD1 (5 bases). Germline V gives CDR1 MNHEY, CDR2 SVGAGI. The ends were cut back, 7 bases at V and 3 bases at J, with 12 bases in the middle. This CDR3 comprises 14 residues. The CDR3 DNA reads TGTGCCAGCACCATTCAAGGGGACACCGGGGAGCTGTTTTTT. Residues: CASTIQGDTGELFF.

The J gene is TRBJ1-1, the V gene TRBV6-5; 9 bases line up with TRBD1. Germline values: CDR1 MNHEY, CDR2 SVGAGI. This CDR3 has 14 residues. Trimming took 5 bases from V and 10 from J; bases not matched to a gene: 11. CDR3 sequence (DNA): TGTGCCAGCAGTGACGGGACAGGGTGGCGAGGAGCTTTCTTT. The encoded protein is CASSDGTGWRGAFF.

The rearrangement uses TRBV28 and TRBJ1-5; no firm D call. The CDR3 runs to 12 residues. Germline CDR1 reads MDHEN; CDR2 reads SYDVKM. V was shortened by 4 bases and J by 11 bases, with 12 bases between the two germline ends. CDR3 sequence: CASSSEFNTQHF. For the CDR3, the DNA is TGTGCCAGCAGTTCCGAGTTTAATACCCAGCATTTT.

This chain connects TRBV5-1 to TRBJ2-7; 9 bases are shared with TRBD1. Losses at the gene ends were 3 bases for V and 5 bases for J; bases not matched to a gene: 9. The CDR3 extends over 15 amino acids. Germline CDR1 SGHRS, CDR2 YFSETQ. CDR3 coding DNA: TGCGCCAGCAGCTCTCGGGGACAGGGCATTAACGAGCAGTACTTC. Translated, it gives CASSSRGQGINEQYF. Full variable domain (missing parts from reference TRBV5-1 and TRBJ2-7): KAGVTQTPRYLIKTRGQQVTLSCSPISGHRSVSWYQQTPGQGLQFLFEYFSETQRNKGNFPGRFSGRQFSNSRSEMNVSTLELGDSALYLCASSSRGQGINEQYFGPGTRLTVT.

The chain links TRBV7-6 to TRBJ2-1; the D is unclear. The CDR3 contains 11 residues. The V end lost 5 bases, the J end lost 6 bases, and 5 bases lay between the germline ends. The germline CDR1 and CDR2 sequences are SGHVS and FNYEAQ. The CDR3 DNA reads as TGTGCCAGCAGCCCATCCAATGAGCAGTTCTTC. Translated, it gives CASSPSNEQFF.

The chain has TRBV6-6 and TRBJ1-1; unclear D gene. The CDR3 has 12 residues. CDR1 is MNHNY and CDR2 is SVGAGI in the germline V gene (reference sequence). V was clipped by 6 bases and J by 2 bases, with 7 bases between them. CDR3 DNA sequence: TGTGCCAGCAGAGATACTAACACTGAAGCTTTCTTT. This encodes CASRDTNTEAFF.

The J gene is TRBJ2-7, the V gene TRBV4-3; D might be TRBD2 (5 bases). The V end was cut by 1 base, the J end by 3 bases, with 16 bases between. Per germline, CDR1 LGHNA and CDR2 YSLEER. CDR3 length: 16 residues. CDR3 sequence: CASSQGGRGEGYEQYF. The CDR3 bases are TGCGCCAGCAGCCAAGGCGGTCGGGGAGAAGGCTACGAGCAGTACTTC.

This chain connects TRBV10-3 to TRBJ1-2; weak D call: TRBD1 (6 bases). Between the trimmed V and J ends, which lost 4 bases and 6 bases, there was a span of 9 bases. This CDR3 region has 12 residues. Per the germline V gene, CDR1 is ENHRY and CDR2 is SYGVKD. As DNA, the CDR3 is TGTGCCATCAGTGCGTACAGGGATGGCTACACCTTC. It encodes CAISAYRDGYTF.

The chain employs TRBV7-8 and TRBJ2-3; 7 positions match TRBD1. The CDR3 is made up of 14 amino acids. The germline V gene encodes CDR1 SGHVS and CDR2 FQNEAQ. Trimming cost V 6 bases and J 1 base; bases outside gene matches: 4. CDR3 in amino acids: CASSPTGGTDTQYF. The CDR3 DNA sequence: TGTGCCAGCAGTCCCACAGGGGGCACAGATACGCAGTATTTT.

This clone was observed a few times. The rearrangement links TRBV6-5 to TRBJ1-1; TRBD1 is a possible D gene (6 bases). Germline V CDR1 and CDR2: MNHEY, SVGAGI. Trimming left V 0 bases short and J 11 bases short, with 13 bases between. The length of the CDR3 is 13 residues. Here the CDR3 DNA reads TGTGCCAGCAGTTACTCGCCGGACAGAGGGGCTTTCTTT. This sequence encodes CASSYSPDRGAFF.

The J gene is TRBJ2-5, the V gene TRBV4-2; TRBD2 aligns across 9 bases. Germline V gene sequence: CDR1 LGHNA, CDR2 YNFKEQ. The V segment lost 0 bases and the J segment 4 bases; nucleotides outside the gene matches: 15. CDR3 length: 19 residues. The CDR3 DNA reads TGTGCCAGCAGCCAAGATAGGCGGTGGGCGGGGGGGCCCCCAGAGACCCAGTACTTC. Protein sequence: CASSQDRRWAGGPPETQYF.

The CDR3 DNA reads TGTGCCAGCAGCTTGGGGGGCTCGCGCAATCAGCCCCAGCATTTT. It yields the protein CASSLGGSRNQPQHF. This rearrangement joins TRBV5-4 to TRBJ1-5; a possible D gene is TRBD1 (5 bases). From germline, CDR1 is SGHNT and CDR2 YYREEE (reference sequence). The CDR3 loop spans 15 amino acids. V was pared by 0 bases and J by 2 bases, with 9 bases between.

The chain combines TRBV30 with TRBJ1-2; D ambiguous. The CDR3 sequence is 15 residues long. V lost 5 bases and J 6 bases, leaving 22 bases between the germline ends. Germline V gene lookup returns CDR1 GTSNPN and CDR2 SVGIG (reference sequence). CDR3: CAWGREPRTLDGYTF. The CDR3 region has the DNA TGTGCCTGGGGTCGAGAGCCTCGGACTCTTGATGGCTACACCTTC. Filled out from reference TRBV30 and TRBJ1-2, the complete variable domain reads SQTIHQWPATLVQPVGSPLSLECTVEGTSNPNLYWYRQAAGRGLQLLFYSVGIGQISSEVPQNLSASRPQDRQFILSSKKLLLSDSGFYLCAWGREPRTLDGYTFGSGTRLTVV.

The CDR3 bases are TGCGCCAGCAGCATCGGGACTAGCGGGGGCACAGATACGCAGTATTTT. Its protein is CASSIGTSGGTDTQYF. The J gene is TRBJ2-3, the V gene TRBV5-1; 13 bases agree with TRBD2. This CDR3 has 16 amino acids. CDR1 is SGHRS, CDR2 YFSETQ, per germline. J gave up 1 base and V 4 bases, and 3 bases lay outside the gene matches.

The chain couples TRBV5-1 to TRBJ1-5; D not resolved. CDR1 and CDR2 (germline): SGHRS, YFSETQ. Trimming took off 5 bases at V and 0 bases at J, with 6 bases between the two ends. This CDR3 has 13 amino acids. The CDR3 DNA reads as TGCGCCAGCAGAGCGGGTAGCAATCAGCCCCAGCATTTT. Its protein is CASRAGSNQPQHF. Full variable domain (outside the CDR3, taken from reference TRBV5-1 and TRBJ1-5): KAGVTQTPRYLIKTRGQQVTLSCSPISGHRSVSWYQQTPGQGLQFLFEYFSETQRNKGNFPGRFSGRQFSNSRSEMNVSTLELGDSALYLCASRAGSNQPQHFGDGTRLSIL.

The V and J genes are TRBV18 and TRBJ1-2; TRBD1 matches 8 bases. The germline gives CDR1 KGHSH, CDR2 LQKENI. This CDR3 has 17 amino acids. The V segment lost 3 bases and the J segment 5 bases; nucleotides outside the gene matches: 14. The CDR3 DNA is TGTGCCAGCTCACCCCAGAACCTAGGGGACAGGATGTATGGCTACACCTTC. As protein: CASSPQNLGDRMYGYTF.

In this sample, this clone turned up once. The chain joins TRBV19 to TRBJ1-1; D may be TRBD1 (5 bases). The ends were cut back, 4 bases at V and 0 bases at J, with 6 bases in the middle. CDR1 LNHDA and CDR2 SQIVND come from the germline V gene (reference sequence). The CDR3 sequence is 13 residues long. As DNA, the CDR3 is TGTGCCAGTAGTACAGGGCTGAACACTGAAGCTTTCTTT. It translates to CASSTGLNTEAFF.

CDR3 sequence reads: CASSPQGRNEQFF. CDR3 sequence (DNA): TGTGCCAGCAGCCCACAGGGGCGCAATGAGCAGTTCTTC. This chain joins TRBV7-9 and TRBJ2-1, with TRBD1 matching over 7 bases. The junction had 4 bases not matched to a gene; V was cut back by 5 bases and J by 6 bases. Per germline, CDR1 SEHNR and CDR2 FQNEAQ (reference sequence). This CDR3 is built from 13 residues.

This clone showed up just once. The chain recombines TRBV20-1 with TRBJ2-1; D is ambiguous. CDR1 and CDR2 from the germline V gene are DFQATT and SNEGSKA (reference sequence). This CDR3 region has 11 residues. Trimming took 1 base from V and 8 from J, leaving 6 bases between them. The CDR3 spells CSARAQDEQFF. In DNA, the CDR3 is TGCAGTGCTAGAGCCCAGGATGAGCAGTTCTTC.

The chain combines TRBV4-3 with TRBJ1-6, with D possibly matching TRBD1 (6 bases). The V gene lost 1 base and the J gene lost 10 bases, with 14 bases spanning the gap. CDR3 length equals 15 residues. Per the germline V gene, CDR1 is LGHNA and CDR2 is YSLEER. CDR3 region: CASSQVGQGQSPLHF. The CDR3 DNA reads as TGCGCCAGCAGCCAAGTGGGGCAGGGGCAGTCACCCCTCCACTTT.